This passage covers 8 T cell receptor beta chains from one sample sequenced in a study of blood T cells in healthy people across ages. Combining a sample-barcoded 5' primer with a J-beta primer mix, a second PCR ran for 7 to 11 cycles. MiXCR, applied by TCRdb to the 5' RACE reads, yields one record per CDR3 protein. Of roughly 800,000 distinct CDR3 sequences in the sample, over 45% were seen once. The sequenced material came from blood. These receptors were taken from a man in his thirties or forties in good health.

V is TRBV29-1 and J is TRBJ2-7, with 12 bases fitting TRBD2. This CDR3 is built from 13 residues. CDR1 and CDR2 (germline): SQVTM, ANQGSEA. The V gene end was trimmed by 5 bases and the J gene end by 4 bases; junction bases not matched to a gene: 3. In nucleotides, the CDR3 is TGCAGCGTTCTAGCGGGAGGGCCTTACGAGCAGTACTTC. Translating gives CSVLAGGPYEQYF.

The sample holds a few counts of this clonotype. The chain is built from TRBV29-1 and TRBJ2-3; TRBD2 is a possible D gene (5 bases). The CDR3 is 13 residues long. The germline CDR1 and CDR2 sequences are SQVTM and ANQGSEA. Deletions cut 7 bases from V and 0 bases from J, with 11 bases between. CDR3 nucleotide sequence: TGCAGCGCTACTAGTGGTAGCACAGATACGCAGTATTTT. As protein: CSATSGSTDTQYF.

The chain employs TRBV3-1 and TRBJ1-2, with D uncertain. V gave up 2 bases and J gave up 4 bases, with 11 bases separating them. This CDR3 comprises 14 residues. The germline gives CDR1 LGHDT, CDR2 YNNKEL (reference sequence). The CDR3 DNA reads as TGTGCCAGCAGCCAAAGTCCGACCAGCTATGGCTACACCTTC. Translated, it gives CASSQSPTSYGYTF.

CDR3 DNA: TGTGCCAGCGCGGGAAGCAATCAGCCCCAGCATTTT. It is translated as CASAGSNQPQHF. This rearrangement joins TRBV6-1 to TRBJ1-5, with D hard to call. Deletions cut 8 bases from V and 1 base from J, with 6 bases between. The length of the CDR3 is 12 residues. Germline V gives CDR1 MNHNS, CDR2 SASEGT.

J is TRBJ1-1 and V is TRBV5-6; unclear D gene. Germline V gene data show CDR1 as SGHDT and CDR2 as YYEEEE. V shed 2 bases and J shed 8 bases, with 13 bases lying between them. The CDR3 sequence is 13 residues long. The CDR3, as DNA: TGTGCCAGCAGCTTTGTGGGCACGGCAGAAGCTTTCTTT. Its protein product is CASSFVGTAEAFF.

The V and J genes are TRBV6-1 and TRBJ2-5; D unresolved. The end of the DNA fits TRBJ2-7 better, so the J call may be wrong. The CDR3 has 13 amino acids. Germline V CDR1 and CDR2: MNHNS, SASEGT. The CDR3 sequence: CASSDSRLYEQYF. The CDR3 DNA sequence: TGTGCCAGCAGTGATAGCAGGCTTTACGAGCAGTACTTC.

This clonotype was counted only a few times. V gene TRBV10-3 combines with J gene TRBJ1-1; possibly TRBD1 for D (6 bases). With 0 bases removed from V and 5 bases from J, the gap between germline ends came to 16 bases. The V gene's germline CDR1 is ENHRY and CDR2 SYGVKD. This CDR3 contains 16 residues. CDR3 DNA: TGTGCCATCAGTGAGTCGAGGGGGGCGGCTCAGACTGAAGCTTTCTTT. The encoded protein is CAISESRGAAQTEAFF.

This clonotype was found a few times. V is TRBV2 and J is TRBJ1-2; D unclear. V lost 4 bases and J lost 4, with 16 bases in between. Germline values: CDR1 SNHLY, CDR2 FYNNEI. This CDR3 comprises 15 residues. The CDR3, as DNA: TGTGCCAGCAGTGGTTCAGCCCCTAGGATCTATGGCTACACCTTC. Its protein is CASSGSAPRIYGYTF.